Below are 11 T cell receptor beta chains sequenced from a single sample in a study of cytotoxic CD8 clonotypes in ibrutinib-treated CLL. The method was immunoSEQ multiplex PCR; TCRdb's version includes in-frame clones alone and lacks a portion of them. The sample records 110,000 to 150,000 clones, 75% to 85% being singletons. The sample was PBMCs, taken after 12 months of ibrutinib treatment. The origin of the receptors is a human donor with chronic lymphocytic leukemia.

This clone was observed a handful of times. This chain uses TRBV10-1 with TRBJ2-3; D not resolved. There are 13 residues in the CDR3. The V end was cut by 8 bases, the J end by 0 bases, with 9 bases between. Germline V gives CDR1 WNHNN, CDR2 SYGVQD (reference sequence). The CDR3 nucleotides are TGCGCCAGCTCCCAGCGCAGCACAGATACGCAGTATTTT. It codes for CASSQRSTDTQYF.

V gene TRBV6-5 combines with J gene TRBJ1-1; TRBD1 agrees at 7 bases. The CDR3 has 14 amino acids. Trimming took 5 bases from V and 11 from J; bases not matched to a gene: 14. Looked up from germline, CDR1 is MNHEY and CDR2 is SVGAGI. The CDR3 reads CASSTRQGNLAAFF. In nucleotides, the CDR3 is TGTGCCAGCAGTACGCGACAGGGCAATTTGGCGGCTTTCTTT.

The V gene is TRBV4-2, the J gene TRBJ1-2, with 11 bases fitting TRBD1. Germline trimming cut 3 bases from V and 5 bases from J; bases unmatched to any gene: 5. This CDR3 has 15 residues. In germline, CDR1 is LGHNA, CDR2 YNFKEQ. In nucleotides, the CDR3 is TGTGCCAGCAGCCAGACACGGGACAGGGGGTATGGCTACACCTTC. Residues: CASSQTRDRGYGYTF.

This rearrangement joins TRBV18 to TRBJ2-7; 10 positions match TRBD1. The CDR3 is 16 amino acids. Per germline, CDR1 KGHSH and CDR2 LQKENI. Unmatched junction bases numbered 6, after V lost 3 bases and J lost 1 base. This CDR3 reads CASSPRLGQGSYEQYF. The CDR3 DNA is TGTGCCAGCTCACCTCGGTTGGGACAGGGGTCCTACGAGCAGTACTTC.

The J gene is TRBJ2-7, the V gene TRBV11-2, with D uncertain. V lost 5 bases and J 2 bases, leaving 10 bases between the germline ends. From germline, CDR1 is SGHAT and CDR2 FQNNGV. The CDR3 runs 13 residues. The DNA for the CDR3 is TGTGCCAGCAGCCTGCCGGGCCCCTACGAGCAGTACTTC. Amino acids: CASSLPGPYEQYF. Combining the CDR3 with reference TRBV11-2 and TRBJ2-7 gives the whole variable domain EAGVAQSPRYKIIEKRQSVAFWCNPISGHATLYWYQQILGQGPKLLIQFQNNGVVDDSQLPKDRFSAERLKGVDSTLKIQPAKLEDSAVYLCASSLPGPYEQYFGPGTRLTVT.

The chain employs TRBV9 and TRBJ2-3, with D tentatively TRBD2 (5 bases). V was cut by 0 bases and J by 3 bases, with 11 bases left in between. The CDR3 has 15 amino acids. Germline CDR1 SGDLS, CDR2 YYNGEE. The CDR3 here is CASSVVRGTTDTQYF. CDR3 nucleotides: TGTGCCAGCAGCGTAGTCCGGGGAACTACAGATACGCAGTATTTT.

The rearrangement uses TRBV25-1 and TRBJ2-1; 12 nucleotides agree with TRBD2. Per the germline V gene, CDR1 is MGHDK and CDR2 is SYGVNS. The V and J ends lost 4 bases and 5 bases, in that order; junction bases with no gene match: 6. This CDR3 has 16 residues. CDR3 loop: CASSVVGLAGNNEQFF. The CDR3 bases are TGTGCCAGCAGTGTGGTGGGACTAGCGGGCAACAATGAGCAGTTCTTC.

The chain recombines TRBV5-1 with TRBJ2-3; 13 nucleotides agree with TRBD2. The CDR3 is made up of 18 amino acids. Germline V gene data show CDR1 as SGHRS and CDR2 as YFSETQ. J gave up 6 bases and V 4 bases, and 14 bases lay outside the gene matches. CDR3 sequence reads: CASSGSGGLAGLSDTQYF. The DNA for the CDR3 is TGCGCCAGCAGCGGTTCTGGGGGACTAGCGGGATTATCCGATACGCAGTATTTT.

This chain joins TRBV10-2 and TRBJ2-7; perhaps TRBD2 as D (6 bases). The CDR3 extends over 12 amino acids. Trimming took 8 bases from V and 3 from J, leaving 11 bases between them. Germline-derived CDR1 and CDR2 are WSHSY and SAAADI. The CDR3 here is CASGVRGYEQYF. CDR3 coding DNA: TGCGCCAGCGGAGTGCGGGGCTACGAGCAGTACTTC.

V is TRBV11-3 and J is TRBJ2-7, with D perhaps being TRBD1 or TRBD2 (6 bases each). Trimming removed 1 base at V and 0 bases at J, with 10 bases between. The CDR3 extends over 15 amino acids. Germline loops: CDR1 SGHNT, CDR2 YENEEA. The DNA of the CDR3 is TGTGCCAGCAGCTTAGCCGGGGGCAGCTCCTACGAGCAGTACTTC. This codes for CASSLAGGSSYEQYF. Using reference TRBV11-3 and TRBJ2-7 for the parts outside the CDR3, the full variable domain is EAGVVQSPRYKIIEKKQPVAFWCNPISGHNTLYWYLQNLGQGPELLIRYENEEAVDDSQLPKDRFSAERLKGVDSTLKIQPAELGDSAVYLCASSLAGGSSYEQYFGPGTRLTVT.

The CDR3 DNA reads TGTGCTAGTGGTTTGGTACATAATGAGCAGTTCTTC. Translating gives CASGLVHNEQFF. The rearrangement joins TRBV12-5 to TRBJ2-1; D is unresolved. The CDR3 totals 12 residues. Germline CDR1 is LGHNT and CDR2 is FRNRAP. Trimming shortened V by 0 bases and J by 7 bases, and 4 bases separated the two germline ends.